This is a list of T cell receptor beta chains from one sample in a study of T cells expressing NK-cell markers. For each CDR3 protein, TCRdb gives one entry from its re-call of the 5' RACE reads, without DNA. Its listing shows about 460,000 distinct CDR3 sequences. Sequencing input: blood T cells: a sorted CD56 or NKG2C T cell subset, CD4+ or CD8+ T cells, or bulk PBMC T cells (not recorded which). These receptors all stem from a woman aged 50 to 65 in good health. CDR3s include the opening cysteine and the closing phenylalanine or tryptophan.

j_call,v_call,cdr3_aa
TRBJ2-1,TRBV11-3,CASSLRVAGVPSEQFF
TRBJ1-3,TRBV27,CASSRSGGNTIYF
TRBJ2-6,TRBV30,CAWGTGANVLTF
TRBJ1-4,TRBV11-2,CASSPPGAGNNEKLFF
TRBJ2-5,TRBV20-1,CSATIGGGLVKRTQYF
TRBJ2-2,TRBV9,CASSLTVGTGELFF
TRBJ2-3,TRBV4-1,CASKVGGSITSDTQYF
TRBJ2-7,TRBV29-1,CSARLLAGAYEQYF
TRBJ2-7,TRBV20-1,CSANPDASGTYEQYF
TRBJ1-2,TRBV12-3/TRBV12-4,CASSLGATRGYTF
TRBJ2-1,TRBV18,CASSSSSGFYNEQFF
TRBJ2-7,TRBV12-3/TRBV12-4,CASTLAPAYEQYF
TRBJ2-1,TRBV11-3,CASSPGTGYGSYNEQFF
TRBJ1-2,TRBV5-1,CASSLAGENYGYTF
TRBJ2-3,TRBV5-1,CASSLDGTGGDTQYF
TRBJ1-5,TRBV12-3/TRBV12-4,CASSFTEGWSYSNQPQHF
TRBJ2-3,TRBV11-3,CASSLVGTSGPDTQYF
TRBJ2-1,TRBV3-1,CASSPMTSGGNEQFF
TRBJ2-7,TRBV7-2,CASSLVLSGGSSYEQYF
TRBJ2-3,TRBV7-2,CASSLPRLGRSFTDTQYF